These T cell receptor beta chains were read from a single sample in a study of shared clonotypes between healthy human individuals. Profiling relied on immunoSEQ multiplex PCR, and the TCRdb table lists in-frame clones only, not all of them. Here the sample spans some 790,000 clones, just under 75% being singletons. Input material: memory CD4+ T cells sorted from blood. The receptors derive from a woman aged 25 to 39 in good health. Both conserved end residues are trimmed from each CDR3. Fields, in order: V gene, CDR3 length, J gene, CDR3 protein.

TRBV5-1	14	TRBJ2-7	ASSFYPGTGTYEQY
TRBV28	10	TRBJ2-7	ASSLAGAEQY
TRBV28	13	TRBJ1-4	ASSPRQGWNEKLF
TRBV28	10	TRBJ1-1	ASSLPGARAF
TRBV7-2	13	TRBJ2-3	ASSLVEGSADTQY
TRBV19	10	TRBJ2-1	ASSILGNEQF
TRBV11-2	14	TRBJ1-4	ASSPTTTGKGEKLF
TRBV5-6	12	TRBJ1-2	ASTWTGTNYGYT
TRBV14	12	TRBJ2-1	ASGLTARAWEQF
TRBV7-6	14	TRBJ2-7	ASSSYLGTGGDEQY
TRBV29-1	10	TRBJ1-5	SVGSGGQPQH
TRBV7-9	14	TRBJ2-3	ASPPRGGWGTDTQY
TRBV28	12	TRBJ1-4	ASRVILGNEKLF
TRBV23-1	12	TRBJ1-5	ASRSPDDNQPQH
TRBV5-1	11	TRBJ2-1	ASSLGLGGEQF
TRBV5-1	13	TRBJ2-7	ASSLGFAGSGEQY
TRBV6-1	13	TRBJ2-7	ASSEGRRADYEQY
TRBV6-1	13	TRBJ2-5	ASSLILGVQETQY
TRBV7-9	14	TRBJ1-1	ASSLSPRTGRTEAF
TRBV28	15	TRBJ2-3	ASSLGTSGRAADTQY
TRBV7-9	14	TRBJ2-2	ASSPARTVVTGELF
TRBV5-1	12	TRBJ2-2	ASSSGTYTGELF
TRBV28	12	TRBJ2-1	ASRQPGQGYEQF
TRBV2	13	TRBJ1-2	ASNNDRSVYRGYT
TRBV4-2	15	TRBJ2-3	ASSLITGGVGTDTQY
TRBV29-1	12	TRBJ1-5	SVAGPGSNQPQH
TRBV7-9	15	TRBJ2-2	ASSSGQRERDTGELF
TRBV6-1	15	TRBJ2-4	ASSEQAIAGGLNIQY
TRBV27	14	TRBJ2-3	ASSTTGTSGGDTQY
TRBV7-2	13	TRBJ1-2	ASSSSRGLNYGYT
TRBV2	11	TRBJ1-2	ASSDTEDYGYT
TRBV18	14	TRBJ2-5	ASSRLQAGDGETQY
TRBV10-1	14	TRBJ2-7	ASSEKGTSGRYEQY
TRBV5-6	7	TRBJ2-5	ASQETQY
TRBV11-2	14	TRBJ2-2	ASSPSPAGVSGELF
TRBV7-2	13	TRBJ2-3	ASSFGLPNTDTQY
TRBV27	12	TRBJ1-5	ASRSTGRNQPQH
TRBV30	12	TRBJ1-3	AWTLTGSGNTIY
TRBV15	12	TRBJ2-3	ATSKPGTSDTQY
TRBV28	15	-	ASSLGLAGARFHEQY
TRBV30	12	TRBJ2-1	AWRAGGPSNEQF
TRBV5-1	11	TRBJ2-5	ASSLFPQETQY
TRBV7-8	15	TRBJ1-3	ASSLVQYLNSGNTIY
TRBV6-1	10	TRBJ2-5	ASSGGGGTQY
TRBV10-3	14	TRBJ2-1	AISAAGTGFNNEQF
TRBV19	14	TRBJ2-2	ASRVPTSGSPGELF
TRBV5-5	11	TRBJ1-1	ASTPGRETEAF
TRBV28	13	-	ASSLLAITSYEQY
TRBV5-1	15	TRBJ2-3	ASSPTSGGSNTDTQY
TRBV14	12	TRBJ1-1	ASSQHWGSAEAF
TRBV7-9	13	TRBJ1-1	ASSFSEGSRREAF
TRBV5-5	13	TRBJ2-7	ASSLLGQGVYEQY
TRBV5-4	13	TRBJ2-7	ASSSGTSGPYEQY
TRBV28	14	TRBJ1-5	ASSPPPGQGAWSQH